A single TCR beta chain is shown here with its context. This clonotype was seen ten or more times. No antigen is known for it. No much larger clone is present one base from it, and per-base qualities are unavailable. This sample stems from a study of T cell repertoires in cytomegalovirus infection (dated by TCRdb to between 2018 and 2021). Regarding the complete study: Because public TCR beta signatures pointed to carriage of CMV infection together with the matching HLA type, the HLA type of each donor mattered for the analysis.

TCRdb names Illumina HiSeq 1500 as the instrument used. The public reads were reanalyzed by TCRdb: fastp trimming at Q25, MiXCR alignment, in-frame beta chains only. Under each unique CDR3 protein, matching rows form one entry showing the most common genes and DNA. For this sample there are about 740,000 distinct CDR3 sequences; less than 40% appear just once. The ten largest make up around 2.6% of the sample. According to the germline V gene (reference sequence), CDR1 reads SEHNR and CDR2 reads FQNEAQ. The CDR3 measures 12 amino acids from cysteine to phenylalanine. Kept here is only the CDR3 DNA, which spans 36 bases and is read in frame from base 1. Trimming costs V 2 bases and J 4 bases, and their ends lie 6 bases apart. Broader findings and caveats from the paper: The ex vivo response was dominated by HLA-C-restricted CMV-specific TCR beta clonotypes, which also provided the single most frequent clonotype in two of eight donors. In both this cohort and an independent cohort of several hundred donors, the cumulative frequency of public TCR beta family members distinguished carriers of CMV infection plus the relevant HLA type.

The chain couples TRBV7-9 to TRBJ2-7; no D gene is confidently identified. The specimen sequenced was PBMCs. This clonotype was sampled from a human donor in good health (CMV status not recorded). Some clones in this sample may be carry-over from other donors' samples. The CDR3 region has the sequence CASSLSEYEQYF. The nucleotide sequence is TGTGCCAGCAGCTTAAGTGAGTACGAGCAGTACTTC.